This T cell receptor (beta chain) was sequenced in a study of T cell changes during pregnancy in multiple sclerosis. Assay: immunoSEQ multiplex PCR; the TCRdb copy retains only in-frame clones and omits some. The data show about 14,000 clones, with around 83% seen just once and 17% held by the top ten. The CDR3 runs 14 residues. Germline V gene lookup returns CDR1 MRHNA and CDR2 SNTAGT. Trimming pared 3 bases from V and 3 bases from J, leaving 9 bases between. The source is a female donor in good health, enrolled as a control in a pregnancy study. The sample consisted of CD8+ T cells from peripheral blood mononuclear cells, taken after pregnancy. The rearrangement joins TRBV6-4 to TRBJ2-1, with D possibly matching TRBD2 (6 bases). CDR3 residues: CASSEGTDYNEQFF. The CDR3 bases are TGTGCCAGCAGTGAAGGGACTGACTACAATGAGCAGTTCTTC.